Included here is one TCR beta chain sequence, with context. Trimming shortened V by 2 bases and J by 1 base, and 8 bases separated the two germline ends. This CDR3 is built from 14 residues. Per germline, CDR1 SGHKS and CDR2 YYEKEE (reference sequence). These data belong to a study of blood T cell repertoires in COVID-19. Sequenced by immunoSEQ multiplex PCR; TCRdb stores in-frame clones only, minus some. There are tens of thousands of clones in the sample; about 90% occur only once, and 7% to 8.5% lies in the top ten. The J gene is TRBJ2-3, the V gene TRBV5-5; D is unresolved. Sequencing was done on a sample of peripheral blood. The TCR comes from a man between 70 and 80 years old with active COVID-19. CDR3 coding DNA: TGTGCCAGCAGCTTTATCAGCGGCACAGATACGCAGTATTTT. As protein: CASSFISGTDTQYF.